The source of this T cell receptor (beta chain) is a study of T cells after yellow fever vaccination. TCRdb itself ran the 5' RACE reads through MiXCR, one entry per CDR3 protein. The data contain 250,000 to 400,000 distinct CDR3 sequences, approximately 4% of them singletons. This clonotype showed up many times. From germline, CDR1 is SGHRS and CDR2 YFSETQ. This CDR3 is 15 amino acids long. After removal of 0 bases from V and 3 bases from J, the junction contained 4 bases not matched to a gene. The material was PBMCs, obtained 15 days after the yellow fever booster vaccination. The chain joins TRBV5-1 to TRBJ2-5; 8 positions agree with TRBD2. This receptor was obtained from a man younger than 35 who received the YFV17D yellow fever vaccine. The CDR3 DNA reads as TGCGCCAGCAGCTTGGGGACAGCGGGGGAAGAGACCCAGTACTTC. As protein: CASSLGTAGEETQYF.